This T cell receptor beta chain was profiled in a study of radiotherapy plus CTLA-4 blockade in lung cancer. Repertoires were generated with immunoSEQ multiplex PCR, while TCRdb's copy carries only in-frame clones and drops some. Among fewer than 40,000 clones, approximately 75% were seen once, and the ten largest hold less than 25%. Germline V gene lookup returns CDR1 SNHLY and CDR2 FYNNEI. The length of the CDR3 is 17 residues. Deletions cut 6 bases from V and 0 bases from J, with 17 bases between. Material: peripheral blood, obtained from a patient treated with radiotherapy plus ipilimumab. The origin of this receptor is a human donor with non-small cell lung cancer that progressed on radiotherapy plus ipilimumab. The V and J genes are TRBV2 and TRBJ1-4; D is unresolved. As DNA, the CDR3 is TGTGCCAGCAGCCCGACGAGGGCGGGAACAACTAATGAAAAACTGTTTTTT. It codes for CASSPTRAGTTNEKLFF.